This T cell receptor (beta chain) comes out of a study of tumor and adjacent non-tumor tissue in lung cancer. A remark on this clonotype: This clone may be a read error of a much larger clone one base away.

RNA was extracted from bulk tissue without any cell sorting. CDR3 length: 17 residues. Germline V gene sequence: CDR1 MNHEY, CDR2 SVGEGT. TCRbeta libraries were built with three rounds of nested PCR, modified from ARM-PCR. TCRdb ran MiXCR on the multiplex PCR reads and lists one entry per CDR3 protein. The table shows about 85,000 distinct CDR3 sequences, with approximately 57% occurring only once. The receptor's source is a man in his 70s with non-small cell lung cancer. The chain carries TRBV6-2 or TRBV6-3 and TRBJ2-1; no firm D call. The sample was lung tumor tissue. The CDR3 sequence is CVSSYLTNSISYNEQFF. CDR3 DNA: TGTGTCAGCAGTTACCTCACCAACTCGATCTCCTACAATGAGCAGTTCTTC.